This entry lists 13 T cell receptor beta chains sequenced from one sample in a study of cytomegalovirus exposure and HLA in healthy donors. The PCR employed 60 Vbeta primers together with 13 Jbeta primers. Measured with immunoSEQ multiplex PCR; TCRdb has only the in-frame clones, and not every one. The sample consists of roughly 160,000 clones, 80% to 85% of them appearing once. Sample: PBMCs. Receptors were obtained from a man between 25 and 39 years old in good health and CMV-seronegative.

This chain connects TRBV10-2 to TRBJ1-1, with 7 bases fitting TRBD1. V lost 2 bases to trimming and J lost 4 bases; unmatched junction nucleotides: 13. This CDR3 has 17 residues. The V gene's germline CDR1 is WSHSY and CDR2 SAAADI. DNA of the CDR3: TGCGCCAGCAGTGAGCTGAGACAGGGACTAGCGTTCACTGAAGCTTTCTTT. This translates into CASSELRQGLAFTEAFF.

The genes are TRBV13 and TRBJ2-7; TRBD1 matches at 7 bases. This CDR3 is 16 amino acids long. J lost 3 bases, V lost 5 bases, and 13 bases had no gene match. Germline lookup yields CDR1 PRHDT and CDR2 FYEKMQ (reference sequence). CDR3 sequence reads: CASSPKDRQNYYEQYF. DNA for the CDR3: TGTGCCAGCAGCCCGAAGGACAGGCAAAACTACTACGAGCAGTACTTC.

The chain employs TRBV7-2 and TRBJ1-5, with a possible D match to TRBD1 (6 bases). The CDR3 runs 15 residues. Germline V gene data show CDR1 as SGHTA and CDR2 as FQGNSA. Trimming removed 1 base from V and 5 bases from J, with 12 bases in between. The CDR3 here is CASSLVGTNDQPQHF. CDR3 DNA sequence: TGTGCCAGCAGCTTAGTCGGGACAAACGATCAGCCCCAGCATTTT. Based on the CDR3 plus reference TRBV7-2 and TRBJ1-5, the full variable domain is GAGVSQSPSNKVTEKGKDVELRCDPISGHTALYWYRQSLGQGLEFLIYFQGNSAPDKSGLPSDRFSAERTGGSVSTLTIQRTQQEDSAVYLCASSLVGTNDQPQHFGDGTRLSIL.

The chain links TRBV29-1 to TRBJ2-7, with a tentative D call TRBD2 (5 bases). The CDR3 extends over 11 amino acids. Trimming shortened V by 7 bases and J by 3 bases, and 10 bases separated the two germline ends. Looked up from germline, CDR1 is SQVTM and CDR2 is ANQGSEA. The CDR3 DNA sequence: TGCAGCGGGTCCCGGGACTACGAGCAGTACTTC. As protein: CSGSRDYEQYF.

The chain couples TRBV6-6 to TRBJ2-1, with D hard to call. The V gene lost 3 bases and the J gene lost 9 bases, with 12 bases spanning the gap. CDR1 MNHNY and CDR2 SVGAGI come from the germline V gene (reference sequence). The CDR3 has 13 amino acids. This chain's CDR3 is CASSYPEYGEQFF. The CDR3, as DNA: TGTGCCAGCAGTTATCCGGAGTACGGTGAGCAGTTCTTC.

V is TRBV28 and J is TRBJ2-7; 10 bases map to TRBD1. The CDR3 has 14 residues. Germline V gene sequence: CDR1 MDHEN, CDR2 SYDVKM. J was trimmed by 6 bases and V by 5 bases; bases with no gene match: 7. The CDR3 spells CASSRGQGRVEQYF. The CDR3 nucleotides read TGTGCCAGCAGTCGGGGACAGGGGAGGGTCGAGCAGTACTTC.

The V gene is TRBV4-3, the J gene TRBJ2-3; tentatively, D is TRBD2 (6 bases). CDR1 is LGHNA, CDR2 YSLEER, per germline. Trimming stripped 5 bases from V and 5 bases from J, with 20 bases between. The CDR3 spans 16 residues. The CDR3 DNA is TGCGCCAGCAGCAAGACAGTCCCGCCGGGGGTAGATACGCAGTATTTT. This sequence encodes CASSKTVPPGVDTQYF.

Here the CDR3 reads CAWSDSATNEKLFF. The CDR3 DNA sequence: TGTGCCTGGAGTGACAGTGCAACTAATGAAAAACTGTTTTTT. This rearrangement joins TRBV30 to TRBJ1-4; D is unclear. The V gene lost 1 base and the J gene lost 0 bases, with 6 bases spanning the gap. CDR3 length: 14 residues. Per germline, CDR1 GTSNPN and CDR2 SVGIG (reference sequence).

The rearrangement uses TRBV7-9 and TRBJ1-4; D is possibly TRBD1 (5 bases). This CDR3 has 14 amino acids. Trimming stripped 8 bases from V and 7 bases from J, with 17 bases between. From germline, CDR1 is SEHNR and CDR2 FQNEAQ (reference sequence). The chain's CDR3 is CASETPGGSEKLFF. CDR3 nucleotide sequence: TGTGCCAGCGAAACCCCCGGGGGATCTGAAAAACTGTTTTTT.

V is TRBV7-9 and J is TRBJ2-3, with a possible D match to TRBD1 (5 bases). Germline CDR1 and CDR2: SEHNR and FQNEAQ (reference sequence). This CDR3 comprises 17 residues. V lost 2 bases and J lost 5, with 20 bases in between. CDR3 coding DNA: TGTGCCAGCAGCTTACGGCCAGGGAATACTCCCGGAGATACGCAGTATTTT. It codes for CASSLRPGNTPGDTQYF.

This clone was detected only a few times. V is TRBV15 and J is TRBJ1-2; the D gene is possibly TRBD1 (6 bases). The length of the CDR3 is 13 residues. The ends were cut back, 2 bases at V and 9 bases at J, with 13 bases in the middle. The germline gives CDR1 LNHNV, CDR2 YYDKDF (reference sequence). CDR3 in DNA: TGTGCCACCAGCAGAAACAGGGACCTAAGCTACACCTTC. It is translated as CATSRNRDLSYTF.

The chain joins TRBV6-5 to TRBJ1-3; no clear D gene. The V end was cut by 7 bases, the J end by 2 bases, with 15 bases between. Germline V gene sequence: CDR1 MNHEY, CDR2 SVGAGI. This CDR3 is 15 amino acids long. Written as DNA, the CDR3 is TGTGCCAGCAAGATGAGCATTTCAACTGGAAACACCATATATTTT. The encoded protein is CASKMSISTGNTIYF.

The chain carries TRBV11-3 and TRBJ2-7; 8 positions agree with TRBD2. Germline CDR1 reads SGHNT; CDR2 reads YENEEA. This CDR3 region has 15 residues. The V segment lost 1 base and the J segment 2 bases; nucleotides outside the gene matches: 4. The CDR3 reads CASSLVPGGAYEQYF. CDR3 bases: TGTGCCAGCAGCTTAGTCCCGGGAGGGGCCTACGAGCAGTACTTC. The full variable domain, its missing parts supplied by reference TRBV11-3 and TRBJ2-7, is EAGVVQSPRYKIIEKKQPVAFWCNPISGHNTLYWYLQNLGQGPELLIRYENEEAVDDSQLPKDRFSAERLKGVDSTLKIQPAELGDSAVYLCASSLVPGGAYEQYFGPGTRLTVT.